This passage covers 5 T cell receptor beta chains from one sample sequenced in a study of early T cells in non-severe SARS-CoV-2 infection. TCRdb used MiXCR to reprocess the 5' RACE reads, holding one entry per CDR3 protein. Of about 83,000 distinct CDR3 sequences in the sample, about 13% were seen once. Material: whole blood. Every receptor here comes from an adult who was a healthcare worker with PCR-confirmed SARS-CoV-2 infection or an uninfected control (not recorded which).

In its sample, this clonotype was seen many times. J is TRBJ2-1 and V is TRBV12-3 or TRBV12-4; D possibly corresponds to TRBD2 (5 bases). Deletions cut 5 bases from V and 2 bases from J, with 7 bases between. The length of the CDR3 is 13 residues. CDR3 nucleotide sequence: TGTGCCAGCAGTCTTAGCGCCTACAATGAGCAGTTCTTC. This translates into CASSLSAYNEQFF.

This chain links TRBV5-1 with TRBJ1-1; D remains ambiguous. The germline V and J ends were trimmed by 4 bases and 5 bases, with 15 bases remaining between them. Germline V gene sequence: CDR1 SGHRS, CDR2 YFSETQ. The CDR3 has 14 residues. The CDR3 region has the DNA TGCGCCAGCAGCGTAGGTCGTGGGAAAACTGAAGCTTTCTTT. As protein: CASSVGRGKTEAFF.

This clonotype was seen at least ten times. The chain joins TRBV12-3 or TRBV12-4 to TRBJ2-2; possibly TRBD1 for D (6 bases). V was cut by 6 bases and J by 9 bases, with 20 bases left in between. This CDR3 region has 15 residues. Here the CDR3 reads CASSPRPYRVRELFF. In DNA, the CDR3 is TGTGCCAGCAGCCCGAGGCCTTACAGGGTCCGGGAGCTGTTTTTT.

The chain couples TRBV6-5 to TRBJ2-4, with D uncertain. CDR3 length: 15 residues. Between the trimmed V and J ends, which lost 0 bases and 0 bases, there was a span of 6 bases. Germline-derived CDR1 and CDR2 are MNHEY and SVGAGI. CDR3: CASSYSTGAKNIQYF. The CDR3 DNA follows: TGTGCCAGCAGTTACTCGACGGGAGCCAAAAACATTCAGTACTTC.

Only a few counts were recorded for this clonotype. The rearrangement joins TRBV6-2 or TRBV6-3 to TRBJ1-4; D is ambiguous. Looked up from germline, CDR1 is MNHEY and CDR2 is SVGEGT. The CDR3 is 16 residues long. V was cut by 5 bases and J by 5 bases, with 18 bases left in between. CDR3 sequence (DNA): TGTGCCAGCAGTCGCCCCGGACGGGAGAGGAATGAAAAACTGTTTTTT. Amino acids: CASSRPGRERNEKLFF.